The clone carrying this T cell receptor beta chain was detected only a few times. Its specificity is unknown. The data belong to a study of healthy donors' naive CD4 and CD8 T cells. Sorting defined naive CD4+ as CD4+CD8-CD45RO-CD45RA+ and naive CD8+ as CD8+CD4-CD45RA+CD27bright. Overall study findings and caveats: Bias from naive T cell homeostatic proliferation was not addressed.

A linear amplification protocol produced the TCR libraries from roughly 480 ng of total RNA. TCRdb reprocessed the reads via MiXCR and lists one record per CDR3 protein. In the table there are roughly 200,000 distinct CDR3 sequences, around 70% of which are singletons. The CDR3 totals 14 residues. The V gene end was trimmed by 4 bases and the J gene end by 6 bases; junction bases not matched to a gene: 5. CDR1 LNHDA and CDR2 SQIVND come from the germline V gene (reference sequence). This chain connects TRBV19 to TRBJ1-5; 8 bases line up with TRBD1. The sample was naive CD4+ and CD8+ T cells sorted from blood, pooled from several donors. The clonotype comes from a pool of human donors in good health; the sample pools cells from several healthy donors. CDR3 sequence: CASSTGQVPQPQHF. In DNA, the CDR3 is TGTGCCAGTAGTACGGGACAGGTACCTCAGCCCCAGCATTTT.